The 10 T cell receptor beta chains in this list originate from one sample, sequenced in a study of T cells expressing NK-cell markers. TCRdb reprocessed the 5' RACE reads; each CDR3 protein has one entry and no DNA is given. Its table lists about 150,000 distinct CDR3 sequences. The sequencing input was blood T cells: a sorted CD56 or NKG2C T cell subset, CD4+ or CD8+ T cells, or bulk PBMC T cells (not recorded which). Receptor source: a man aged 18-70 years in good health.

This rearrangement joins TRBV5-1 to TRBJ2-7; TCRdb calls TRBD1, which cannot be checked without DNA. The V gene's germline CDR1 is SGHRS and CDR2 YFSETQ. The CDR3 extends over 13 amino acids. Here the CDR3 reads CASSSGQALNQYF.

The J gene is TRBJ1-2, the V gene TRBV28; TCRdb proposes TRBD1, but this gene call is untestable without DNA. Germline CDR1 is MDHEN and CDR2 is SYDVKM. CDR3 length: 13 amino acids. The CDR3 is CASSFGGLGGYTF.

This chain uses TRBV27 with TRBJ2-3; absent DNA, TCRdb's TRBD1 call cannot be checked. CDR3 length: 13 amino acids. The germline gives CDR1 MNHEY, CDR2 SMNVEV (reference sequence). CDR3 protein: CASSSGVWDTQYF.

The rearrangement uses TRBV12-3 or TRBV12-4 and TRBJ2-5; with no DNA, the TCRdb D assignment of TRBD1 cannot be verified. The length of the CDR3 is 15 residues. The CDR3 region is CASSQGGTPQETQYF.

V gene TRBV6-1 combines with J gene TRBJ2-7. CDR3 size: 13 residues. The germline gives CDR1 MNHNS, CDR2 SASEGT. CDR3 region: CASSLGPTHEQYF.

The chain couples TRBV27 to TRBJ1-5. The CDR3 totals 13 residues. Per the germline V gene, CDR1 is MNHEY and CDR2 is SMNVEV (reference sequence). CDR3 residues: CASSSSSNQPQHF.

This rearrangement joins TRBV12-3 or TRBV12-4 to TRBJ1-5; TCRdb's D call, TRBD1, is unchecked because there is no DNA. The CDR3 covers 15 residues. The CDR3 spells CASKPAQGSNQPQHF.

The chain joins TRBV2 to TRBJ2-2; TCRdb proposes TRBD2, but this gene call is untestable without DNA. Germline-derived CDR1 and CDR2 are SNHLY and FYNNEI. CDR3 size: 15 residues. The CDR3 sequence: CASSPGLAGNGELFF.

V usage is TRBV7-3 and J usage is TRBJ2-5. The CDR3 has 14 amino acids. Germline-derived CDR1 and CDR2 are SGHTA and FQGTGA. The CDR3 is CASSPEGDQETQYF. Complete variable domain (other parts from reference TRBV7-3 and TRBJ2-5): GAGVSQTPSNKVTEKGKYVELRCDPISGHTALYWYRQSLGQGPEFLIYFQGTGAADDSGLPNDRFFAVRPEGSVSTLKIQRTERGDSAVYLCASSPEGDQETQYFGPGTRLLVL.

CDR3 sequence reads: CASSQGSGGYYYEQFF. The chain combines TRBV4-1 with TRBJ2-1; with no DNA, the TCRdb D assignment of TRBD2 cannot be verified. Germline CDR1 is MGHRA and CDR2 is YSYEKL. The CDR3 is 16 amino acids.